Below, 23 T cell receptor beta chains from the same sample are listed, as sequenced in a study of blood T cell repertoires in COVID-19. Assay: immunoSEQ multiplex PCR; the TCRdb copy retains only in-frame clones and omits some. The table shows approximately 250,000 clones, with approximately 89% occurring only once. The sample comprised peripheral blood. Receptors were obtained from a woman aged 60-70 years who had recovered from COVID-19.

This clone was counted once. This chain joins TRBV28 and TRBJ2-3, with 8 positions matching TRBD2. Germline loops: CDR1 MDHEN, CDR2 SYDVKM. The CDR3 is 15 amino acids. The trim removed 0 bases at V and 1 base at J, leaving 0 bases unmatched. Here the CDR3 reads CASSLWTSGTDTQYF. In DNA, the CDR3 is TGTGCCAGCAGTTTATGGACTAGCGGCACAGATACGCAGTATTTT.

This chain joins TRBV6-1 and TRBJ2-7; TRBD1 might be the D (7 bases). Trimming took 2 bases from V and 5 from J, leaving 10 bases between them. Germline-derived CDR1 and CDR2 are MNHNS and SASEGT. The CDR3 sequence is 13 residues long. The CDR3 DNA reads TGTGCCAGCAGTGAACAGGGGGGTGACGAGCAGTACTTC. This codes for CASSEQGGDEQYF.

This chain joins TRBV5-1 and TRBJ2-3; the D is unclear. The CDR3 length is 13 residues. With 0 bases removed from V and 2 bases from J, the gap between germline ends came to 4 bases. Germline V gene data show CDR1 as SGHRS and CDR2 as YFSETQ. This CDR3 reads CASSLDYTDTQYF. DNA of the CDR3: TGCGCCAGCAGCTTGGACTACACAGATACGCAGTATTTT.

The rearrangement links TRBV6-5 to TRBJ1-2, with 8 nucleotides matching TRBD1. There are 15 residues in the CDR3. The trim removed 5 bases at V and 8 bases at J, leaving 13 bases unmatched. Germline V CDR1 and CDR2: MNHEY, SVGAGI. The CDR3 spells CASSPGQGRFGGYTF. CDR3 bases: TGTGCCAGCAGTCCCGGACAGGGAAGGTTCGGCGGCTACACCTTC.

The chain recombines TRBV28 with TRBJ1-5; TRBD1 aligns across 7 bases. CDR3 size: 15 residues. Germline trimming cut 6 bases from V and 5 bases from J; bases unmatched to any gene: 10. Germline V lookup: CDR1 MDHEN, CDR2 SYDVKM. The CDR3 nucleotides read TGTGCCAGCAGCCGCACAGGGGAATTGTATCAGCCCCAGCATTTT. Its protein is CASSRTGELYQPQHF.

V and J are TRBV18 and TRBJ1-1; D not resolved. V lost 1 base, J lost 11 bases, and 8 bases lay in between. This CDR3 is built from 11 residues. Germline lookup yields CDR1 KGHSH and CDR2 LQKENI. CDR3: CASSPRGTAFF. CDR3 bases: TGTGCCAGCTCACCACGAGGTACGGCTTTCTTT.

The rearrangement uses TRBV7-9 and TRBJ2-7; D is possibly TRBD2 (6 bases). Germline CDR1 is SEHNR and CDR2 is FQNEAQ (reference sequence). V was trimmed by 1 base and J by 13 bases, leaving 11 bases between them. The CDR3 runs to 11 residues. Here the CDR3 reads CASSLGPEGYF. The CDR3 bases are TGTGCCAGCAGCTTAGGCCCGGAGGGCTACTTC.

This sequence joins TRBV5-1 and TRBJ2-7, with 9 bases that match TRBD2. This CDR3 has 14 residues. With 4 bases clipped from V and 3 bases from J, the junction kept 5 bases outside the gene matches. CDR1 is SGHRS, CDR2 YFSETQ, per germline. The CDR3 DNA follows: TGCGCCAGCAGCGAGCGGGGGGCCCGCTACGAGCAGTACTTC. It specifies CASSERGARYEQYF.

This clone was observed a few times. The chain joins TRBV9 to TRBJ1-2, with D unclear. The germline gives CDR1 SGDLS, CDR2 YYNGEE. The germline V and J ends were trimmed by 0 bases and 4 bases, with 13 bases remaining between them. This CDR3 contains 15 residues. CDR3 loop: CASSVGRQAVYGYTF. Here the CDR3 DNA reads TGTGCCAGCAGCGTAGGACGGCAGGCCGTCTATGGCTACACCTTC.

The CDR3 bases are TGTGCCACCAGCTCTCTCACCAGACAGATTAGATCCCCCGGGGAGCTGTTTTTT. Residues: CATSSLTRQIRSPGELFF. The rearrangement joins TRBV15 to TRBJ2-2, with D possibly TRBD1 on 5 matching bases. The CDR3 totals 18 residues. Trimming removed 5 bases from V and 6 bases from J, with 25 bases in between. CDR1 is LNHNV, CDR2 YYDKDF, per germline (reference sequence). Full variable domain (missing parts from reference TRBV15 and TRBJ2-2): DAMVIQNPRYQVTQFGKPVTLSCSQTLNHNVMYWYQQKSSQAPKLLFHYYDKDFNNEADTPDNFQSRRPNTSFCFLDIRSPGLGDTAMYLCATSSLTRQIRSPGELFFGEGSRLTVL.

CDR3 DNA sequence: TGTGCCAGCAGCTCTAGTAATGCGGATACGCAGTATTTT. Amino acid sequence: CASSSSNADTQYF. The chain employs TRBV7-3 and TRBJ2-3; D gene ambiguous. The V and J ends lost 4 bases and 6 bases respectively, with 11 bases between them. The CDR3 sequence is 13 residues long. Germline values: CDR1 SGHTA, CDR2 FQGTGA.

This rearrangement joins TRBV27 to TRBJ2-7; D is unclear. Germline V lookup: CDR1 MNHEY, CDR2 SMNVEV (reference sequence). V lost 5 bases and J 2 bases, leaving 13 bases between the germline ends. The length of the CDR3 is 14 residues. CDR3 loop: CASSLGSGTYEQYF. DNA for the CDR3: TGTGCCAGCAGTCTTGGCTCAGGAACCTACGAGCAGTACTTC.

The rearrangement joins TRBV6-5 to TRBJ1-5, with 7 bases that match TRBD1. CDR1 is MNHEY and CDR2 is SVGAGI in the germline V gene. This CDR3 has 15 residues. Trimming removed 6 bases from V and 3 bases from J; junction bases left unmatched: 8. The CDR3 is CASSRTGTVNQPQHF. CDR3 in DNA: TGTGCCAGCAGCCGGACCGGGACAGTCAATCAGCCCCAGCATTTT.

This clone has just one count. The chain couples TRBV9 to TRBJ1-6; D perhaps matches TRBD1 (5 bases). Trimming stripped 0 bases from V and 7 bases from J, with 14 bases between. The length of the CDR3 is 16 residues. In germline, CDR1 is SGDLS, CDR2 YYNGEE. The CDR3 loop is CASSVALRAENSPLHF. CDR3 DNA: TGTGCCAGCAGCGTAGCCCTCAGGGCCGAGAATTCACCCCTCCACTTT.

The CDR3 loop is CASSVSDRDVSYNEQFF. CDR3 in DNA: TGTGCCAGCAGCGTCTCCGACAGGGACGTTTCCTACAATGAGCAGTTCTTC. This chain connects TRBV9 to TRBJ2-1; 7 bases fit TRBD1. V shed 2 bases, J shed 1 base, and the junction held 9 bases outside the gene matches. The CDR3 sequence is 17 residues long. CDR1 and CDR2 from the germline V gene are SGDLS and YYNGEE.

V gene TRBV15 combines with J gene TRBJ2-7, with 10 bases identical to TRBD1. The J segment lost 0 bases and the V segment lost 5 bases, leaving 10 bases of the junction unmatched. Germline V lookup: CDR1 LNHNV, CDR2 YYDKDF (reference sequence). This CDR3 comprises 17 residues. The CDR3 sequence is CATSSRTGGPVSYEQYF. CDR3 DNA sequence: TGTGCCACCAGCTCCCGGACAGGGGGACCCGTCTCCTACGAGCAGTACTTC.

The gene calls are TRBV19 and TRBJ1-2; 7 bases map to TRBD1. In germline, CDR1 is LNHDA, CDR2 SQIVND (reference sequence). The trim removed 6 bases at V and 5 bases at J, leaving 9 bases unmatched. The CDR3 has 14 amino acids. CDR3 protein: CASRIQGQWYGYTF. The CDR3 region has the DNA TGTGCCAGTAGGATACAGGGACAGTGGTATGGCTACACCTTC.

The genes are TRBV7-8 and TRBJ2-7; the D gene is possibly TRBD1 (5 bases). This CDR3 spans 13 amino acids. V was trimmed by 7 bases and J by 3 bases, leaving 13 bases between them. Germline V gene data show CDR1 as SGHVS and CDR2 as FQNEAQ. The CDR3: CASTPGWSYEQYF. The CDR3 nucleotides read TGTGCCAGCACCCCAGGGTGGAGCTACGAGCAGTACTTC.

The chain has TRBV29-1 and TRBJ2-7; TRBD2 might be the D (5 bases). The CDR3 covers 12 residues. Germline V CDR1 and CDR2: SQVTM, ANQGSEA. Between the trimmed V and J ends, which lost 6 bases and 6 bases, there was a span of 15 bases. Written as DNA, the CDR3 is TGCAGCGTCGGGCCCACGGGAACCGAGCAGTACTTC. This gives the protein CSVGPTGTEQYF.

This sequence joins TRBV9 and TRBJ2-1; D is possibly TRBD2 (6 bases). V shed 3 bases and J shed 0 bases, with 25 bases lying between them. Germline CDR1 SGDLS, CDR2 YYNGEE. The CDR3 covers 20 residues. CDR3 coding DNA: TGTGCCAGCAGCGCCACCGGGACTCCCAGGAGGCCGAGCTCCTACAATGAGCAGTTCTTC. Amino acids: CASSATGTPRRPSSYNEQFF.

The genes are TRBV6-2 or TRBV6-3 and TRBJ2-5, with 12 nucleotides matching TRBD2. V gave up 6 bases and J gave up 2 bases; unmatched junction bases: 10. This CDR3 is 17 amino acids long. Germline loops: CDR1 MNHEY, CDR2 SVGEGT. The CDR3: CASSPLAGGPRQETQYF. The CDR3 DNA sequence: TGTGCCAGCAGCCCCCTAGCGGGGGGGCCTCGACAAGAGACCCAGTACTTC.

On this clone itself: One junction end does not reproduce the germline sequence, and a read error may be involved. The V gene is TRBV11-2, the J gene TRBJ1-2; D may be TRBD1 (6 bases). Germline-derived CDR1 and CDR2 are SGHAT and FQNNGV. The CDR3 runs 13 residues. CDR3 DNA sequence: TGTGCCAGCAGCTTAGACCGGGACAAGGACGACATCTTC. As protein: CASSLDRDKDDIF.

V is TRBV28 and J is TRBJ2-5; 12 nucleotides line up with TRBD1. The CDR3 sequence is 16 residues long. Trimming cost V 8 bases and J 2 bases; bases outside gene matches: 9. The germline gives CDR1 MDHEN, CDR2 SYDVKM. CDR3 sequence reads: CASSGQGAPWQETQYF. CDR3 coding DNA: TGTGCCAGCTCGGGACAGGGGGCCCCTTGGCAAGAGACCCAGTACTTC.